There are many counts of the clone carrying this T cell receptor (beta chain). Its target is unknown. This sample is part of a study of early T cells in non-severe SARS-CoV-2 infection. Study-level information: The chains were unpaired, and the sequenced material was bulk RNA from unsorted whole blood. Study outcomes and limitations: Comparison of clonotypes with VDJdb favored anti-spike CD8 responses while missing private and CD4 specificities.

Researchers attached unique molecular identifiers to individual cDNA molecules. TCRdb called the 5' RACE reads again in MiXCR, with one record for every CDR3 protein. The sample includes more than 45,000 distinct CDR3 sequences, roughly an eighth of them seen just once. This CDR3 comprises 13 residues. Trimming removed 5 bases from V and 5 bases from J, with 11 bases in between. In germline, CDR1 is ENHRY, CDR2 SYGVKD. The clonotype originates from an adult who was a healthcare worker with PCR-confirmed SARS-CoV-2 infection or an uninfected control (not recorded which). What was sequenced was whole blood. The chain joins TRBV10-3 to TRBJ2-3, with D uncertain. This CDR3 is CAISFDSGDTQYF. The CDR3 DNA is TGTGCCATCAGTTTTGACTCAGGAGATACGCAGTATTTT.